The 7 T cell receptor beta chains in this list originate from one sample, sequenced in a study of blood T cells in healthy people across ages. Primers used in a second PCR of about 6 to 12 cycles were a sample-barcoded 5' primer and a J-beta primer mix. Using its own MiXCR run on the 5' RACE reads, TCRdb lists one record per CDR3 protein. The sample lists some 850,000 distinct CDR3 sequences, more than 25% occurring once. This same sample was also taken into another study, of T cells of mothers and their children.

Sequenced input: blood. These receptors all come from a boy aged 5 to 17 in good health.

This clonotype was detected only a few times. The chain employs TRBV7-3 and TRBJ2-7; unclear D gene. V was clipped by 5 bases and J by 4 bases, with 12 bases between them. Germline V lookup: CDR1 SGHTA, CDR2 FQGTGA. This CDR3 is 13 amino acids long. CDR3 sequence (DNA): TGTGCCAGCAGCCCGGGTCCTAAATACGAGCAGTACTTC. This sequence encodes CASSPGPKYEQYF.

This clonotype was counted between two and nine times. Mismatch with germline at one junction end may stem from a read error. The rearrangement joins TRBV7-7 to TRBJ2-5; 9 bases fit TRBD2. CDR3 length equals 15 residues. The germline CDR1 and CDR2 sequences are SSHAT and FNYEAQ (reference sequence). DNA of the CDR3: TGTGCTAGCAGCTTGGCGGGGGGGAACCAAGAGACCCAGTACTTC. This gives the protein CASSLAGGNQETQYF.

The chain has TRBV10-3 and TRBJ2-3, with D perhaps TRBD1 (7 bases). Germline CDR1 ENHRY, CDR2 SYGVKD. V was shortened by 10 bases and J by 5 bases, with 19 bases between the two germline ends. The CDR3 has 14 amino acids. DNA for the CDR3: TGTGCCACCGAAGACAGGGCCGGGGGAGATACGCAGTATTTT. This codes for CATEDRAGGDTQYF.

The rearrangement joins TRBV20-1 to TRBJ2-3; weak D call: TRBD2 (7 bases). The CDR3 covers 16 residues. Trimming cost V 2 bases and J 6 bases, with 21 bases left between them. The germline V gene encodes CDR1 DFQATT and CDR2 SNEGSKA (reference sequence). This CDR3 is CSARSSAAGRGDTQYF. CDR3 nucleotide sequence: TGCAGTGCTAGATCATCGGCGGCAGGGAGGGGGGATACGCAGTATTTT.

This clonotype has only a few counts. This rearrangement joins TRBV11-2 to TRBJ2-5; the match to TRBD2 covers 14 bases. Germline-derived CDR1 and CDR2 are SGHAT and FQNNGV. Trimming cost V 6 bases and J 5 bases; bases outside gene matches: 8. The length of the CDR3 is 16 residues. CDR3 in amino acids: CASRSTSGGARETQYF. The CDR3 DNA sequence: TGTGCCAGCAGGTCGACTAGCGGGGGGGCCCGGGAGACCCAGTACTTC. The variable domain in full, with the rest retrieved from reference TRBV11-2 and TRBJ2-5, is EAGVAQSPRYKIIEKRQSVAFWCNPISGHATLYWYQQILGQGPKLLIQFQNNGVVDDSQLPKDRFSAERLKGVDSTLKIQPAKLEDSAVYLCASRSTSGGARETQYFGPGTRLLVL.

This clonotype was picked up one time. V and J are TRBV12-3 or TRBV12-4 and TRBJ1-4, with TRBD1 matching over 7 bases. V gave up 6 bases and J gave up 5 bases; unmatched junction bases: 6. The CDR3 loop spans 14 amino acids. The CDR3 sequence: CASSYDRVNEKLFF. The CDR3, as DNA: TGTGCCAGCAGCTATGACAGGGTCAATGAAAAACTGTTTTTT.

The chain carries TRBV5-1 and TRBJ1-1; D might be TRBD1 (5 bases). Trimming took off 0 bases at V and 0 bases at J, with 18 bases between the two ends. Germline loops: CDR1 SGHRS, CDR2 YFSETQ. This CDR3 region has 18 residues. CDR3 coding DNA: TGCGCCAGCAGCTTGGTATCGGGGGAGGGTCGGATGAACACTGAAGCTTTCTTT. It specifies CASSLVSGEGRMNTEAFF.